This TCR beta chain originates from a study of cytomegalovirus exposure and HLA in healthy donors. The primer mix had 60 Vbeta and 13 Jbeta primers. Clones were sequenced by immunoSEQ multiplex PCR, and TCRdb holds only the in-frame ones, with some missing. Seen in this sample are 65,000 to 95,000 clones; the ten most common clones hold 7.5%. CDR3 length equals 15 residues. Germline-derived CDR1 and CDR2 are SGHAT and FQNNGV. V shed 3 bases and J 0 bases; nucleotides not matched to a gene: 1. Healthy individuals who donated bone marrow served as the donors. Regarding the study as a whole: Cytomegalovirus status was reportedly diagnosed by the classifier with high sensitivity and specificity.

A word on this clone: The antigen remains unidentified.

The chain is built from TRBV11-2 and TRBJ2-2, with TRBD1 matching over 7 bases. Source material: PBMCs. The sequence came from a female donor in good health and CMV-seropositive. The CDR3 protein is CASSFGTANTGELFF. CDR3 DNA sequence: TGTGCCAGCAGCTTTGGGACAGCGAACACCGGGGAGCTGTTTTTT.